The rows below give T cell receptor beta chains drawn from one sample of a study of CD8 T cells in ankylosing spondylitis. MiXCR was run by TCRdb on the 5' RACE reads, yielding one entry per CDR3 protein. The sample carries around 450,000 distinct CDR3 sequences, 20% to 30% recorded once. Sequenced sample: blood, either unsorted or a sorted T cell fraction (not recorded which). The origin of the receptors is a male donor with ankylosing spondylitis. Each CDR3 is given with its conserved first and last residue. D genes are given only for firm matches. Size is stated for part of the rows, as once, few or many counts, or as a class when the clone is expanded.

TRBJ2-1 TRBD2 many TRBV5-1 TGCGCCAGCAGCTTGGACGGGACTAGCGGGACACCGATCGGTGAGCAGTTCTTC CASSLDGTSGTPIGEQFF
TRBJ2-1 NA NA TRBV2 TGTGCCAGCAGTGAACCCGGGACAATTGGTAATGAGCAGTTCTTC CASSEPGTIGNEQFF
TRBJ1-4 NA NA TRBV6-1 TGTGCCAGCAGTAGGGCAGACTCAACTAATGAAAAACTGTTTTTT CASSRADSTNEKLFF
TRBJ2-7 NA few TRBV7-2 TGTGCCAGCAGCCCTACCCTTGTAATAGCGGCCTACGAGCAGTACTTC CASSPTLVIAAYEQYF
TRBJ2-2 NA NA TRBV14 TGTGCCAGCAGCCAAGATACGGCTAGCGCGGTCACCGGGGAGCTGTTTTTT CASSQDTASAVTGELFF
TRBJ2-3 TRBD2 NA TRBV11-2 TGTGCCAGCAGCTTAGATATTGCGGGAGTAACAGATACGCAGTATTTT CASSLDIAGVTDTQYF
TRBJ2-1 NA NA TRBV5-6 TGTGCCAGCAGCTCCGTGGTCCCCTACAATGAGCAGTTCTTC CASSSVVPYNEQFF
TRBJ2-3 NA few TRBV12-3/TRBV12-4 TGTGCCAGCAGGATCGGGACTCAGGGCACAGATACGCAGTATTTT CASRIGTQGTDTQYF
TRBJ2-1 NA NA TRBV11-3 TGTGCCAGCAGCCACCGGACTCCATACAATGAGCAGTTCTTC CASSHRTPYNEQFF
TRBJ2-1 TRBD1 few TRBV20-1 TGCAGTGCTAGGGCCGGGACAGGTACTACAAGCTCCTACAATGAGCAGTTCTTC CSARAGTGTTSSYNEQFF
TRBJ2-1 TRBD2 few TRBV6-5 TGTGCCAGCAGTTACTCGGGCGGGAGAGGAAACAATGAGCAGTTCTTC CASSYSGGRGNNEQFF
TRBJ1-1 NA NA TRBV19 TGTGCCAGTAGTATCCGACTTGAGAACACTGAAGCTTTCTTT CASSIRLENTEAFF
TRBJ2-5 TRBD2 NA TRBV15 TGTGCCACCAGCAGAGATCGTGCGAGCGGGAGGGGAGAGACCCAGTACTTC CATSRDRASGRGETQYF
TRBJ2-1 NA once TRBV18 TGTGCCAGCTCACCCTCTGGAAAGCATGAGCAGTTCTTC CASSPSGKHEQFF
TRBJ1-1 NA NA TRBV5-1 TGCGCCAGCAGCCCATTCGGGGAGATCACTGAAGCTTTCTTT CASSPFGEITEAFF
TRBJ2-5 NA NA TRBV9 TGTGCCAGCAGCCGGACAGTTAAAGAGACCCAGTACTTC CASSRTVKETQYF
TRBJ2-5 NA few TRBV5-1 TGCGCCAGCAGCACCGGGACTTTTAAAGAGACCCAGTACTTC CASSTGTFKETQYF
TRBJ2-3 NA few TRBV6-1 TGTGCCAGCACTCCGGCGGGCAGCTTAAGGACAGATACGCAGTATTTT CASTPAGSLRTDTQYF
TRBJ1-2 NA few TRBV29-1 TGCAGCGTTGAAGGGGGGAGAGGATATGGCTACACCTTC CSVEGGRGYGYTF
TRBJ2-2 NA many TRBV3-1 TGTGCCAGCACTCGGGACGCCCTCGGGGAGCTGTTTTTT CASTRDALGELFF
TRBJ1-3 NA NA TRBV7-8 TGTGCCAGCGGCGAGGGGGGACCTGGAAACACCATATATTTT CASGEGGPGNTIYF
TRBJ2-2 NA NA TRBV5-1 TGCGCCAGCAGCTTGGCGGTGGGGTCGGCAACGAACACCGGGGAGCTGTTTTTT CASSLAVGSATNTGELFF
TRBJ2-1 TRBD2 NA TRBV2 TGTGCCAGCACTGAGGCTAGCGGGACCCGGGAGCAGTTCTTC CASTEASGTREQFF
TRBJ1-1 NA NA TRBV24-1 TGTGCCACCAGTGGCCCTGCCGGGAGCCGGTTTGGCACTGAAGCTTTCTTT CATSGPAGSRFGTEAFF
TRBJ1-1 NA few TRBV5-1 TGCGCCAGCAGATATGGGGGACCGAACACTGAAGCTTTCTTT CASRYGGPNTEAFF
TRBJ2-5 NA few TRBV3-1 TGTGCCAGCAGCCGACCTACGGGGGAGACCCAGTACTTC CASSRPTGETQYF
TRBJ2-1 NA once TRBV20-1 TGCAGTGCTAGAGGGGGCCGAGGACTAAAGCACAATGAGCAGTTCTTC CSARGGRGLKHNEQFF